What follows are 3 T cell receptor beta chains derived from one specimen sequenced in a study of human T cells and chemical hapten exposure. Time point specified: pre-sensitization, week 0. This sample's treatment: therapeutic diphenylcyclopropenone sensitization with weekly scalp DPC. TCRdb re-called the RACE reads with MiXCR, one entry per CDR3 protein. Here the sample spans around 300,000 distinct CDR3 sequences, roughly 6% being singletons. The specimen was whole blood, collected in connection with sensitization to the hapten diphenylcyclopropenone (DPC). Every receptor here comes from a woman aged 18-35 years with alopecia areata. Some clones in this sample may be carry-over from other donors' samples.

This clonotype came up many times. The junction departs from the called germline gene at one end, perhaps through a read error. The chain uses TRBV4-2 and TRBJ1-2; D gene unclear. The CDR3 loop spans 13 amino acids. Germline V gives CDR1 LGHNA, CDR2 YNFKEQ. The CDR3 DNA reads TGTGCCAGCAGCCAAGATAGATCCAGGTTTCCCCTCTTC. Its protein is CASSQDRSRFPLF.

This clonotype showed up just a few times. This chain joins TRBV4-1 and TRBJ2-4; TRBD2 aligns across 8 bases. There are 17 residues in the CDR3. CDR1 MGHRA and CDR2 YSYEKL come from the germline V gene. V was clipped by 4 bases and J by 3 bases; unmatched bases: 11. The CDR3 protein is CASSRGLQAGVKNIQYF. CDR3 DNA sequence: TGCGCCAGCAGCCGGGGCCTCCAAGCGGGGGTCAAAAACATTCAGTACTTC.

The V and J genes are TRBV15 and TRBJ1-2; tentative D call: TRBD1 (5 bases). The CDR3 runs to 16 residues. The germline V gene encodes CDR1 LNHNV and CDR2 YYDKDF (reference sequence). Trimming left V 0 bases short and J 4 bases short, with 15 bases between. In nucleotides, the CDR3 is TGTGCCACCAGCAGAGATCGAGCAGGGCGGAGCTATGGCTACACCTTC. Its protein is CATSRDRAGRSYGYTF.